This TCR beta chain was profiled in a study of early T cells in non-severe SARS-CoV-2 infection listed by TCRdb under 2021. A note on the overall study: Because TCR sequencing was done on bulk RNA from unsorted whole blood, the alpha and beta chains could not be paired.

This was a case-control study nested in a cohort of healthcare workers in London, UK, who had nasopharyngeal swab PCR tests and blood samples taken every week. Healthcare workers were recruited between 23 and 31 March 2020, during the week of the UK lockdown, and were followed weekly for up to about 15 weeks. The CDR3 goes from the cysteine to the phenylalanine over 15 residues. The DNA shown is the 45-base CDR3, in frame from base 1. The trim is 1 base for V and 5 bases for J, with a gap of 12 bases between the germline ends. CDR1 is given as LNHDA and CDR2 as SQIVND, both from the germline V gene (reference sequence). This clonotype has at least ten counts. Which antigen it targets is not known. Per-nucleotide qualities are absent, and no much larger clonotype sits a single base away. General findings and caveats noted by the study authors: VDJdb matching was skewed toward anti-spike CD8 responses and likely underestimated virus-specific expansions by missing private and CD4 specificities.

Libraries were built with 5' RACE. TCRdb records NextSeq 500 as the sequencer. To correct for sequencing error and PCR bias, the TCR library protocol tagged individual cDNA molecules with unique molecular identifiers. TCR alpha and beta chains were both sequenced, and the abundances of alpha and beta sequences in each sample were closely correlated with each other. The authors' pipeline ran thus. Decombinator V4 was used to annotate TCR sequences for V gene, J gene and CDR3. TCRs were defined as expanded if a significant change between any two time points was detected under a Poisson model with p below 0.0001. TCR abundances were normalised to the total number of TCRs sequenced per sample and expressed as counts per million. MAIT TCRs were defined by TRAV1-2 paired with TRAJ12, TRAJ20 or TRAJ33, and iNKT TCRs by TRAV10 paired with TRAJ18. VDJdb, accessed on 1 November 2021, was searched for TCRs annotated for CMV, EBV and SARS-CoV-2, and TCRs annotated for more than one antigen were excluded. TCRdb handled the public reads itself, with Q25 trimming in fastp and clone calling in MiXCR, and kept productive beta chains. For every CDR3 protein sequence, its rows merge into one entry that carries the most common genes and DNA. The V and J calls reflect TCRdb's pipeline rather than the authors' work. The sample table shows tens of thousands of distinct CDR3 sequences, and 9.5% are seen once. The ten biggest clones cover about 6% of the sample.

This clonotype was sampled from an adult who was a healthcare worker with PCR-confirmed SARS-CoV-2 infection or an uninfected control (not recorded which). In this chain, TRBV19 is recombined with TRBJ2-1; there is no confident call for the D gene. Sample: whole blood. The DNA reads TGTGCCAGTAGTATAGTAGGTGGACCTAACAATGAGCAGTTCTTC. It translates to CASSIVGGPNNEQFF.